The 16 T cell receptor beta chains reported below all come from one sample, sequenced in a study of blood T cells in healthy people across ages (dated by TCRdb to between 2014 and 2017). Libraries were prepared through 5' RACE. Sequenced on an Illumina HiSeq 2500. A second roughly 6 to 11 cycle PCR used a sample-barcoded 5' primer and a J-beta primer mix. The public reads were quality trimmed at Q25 with fastp and then assembled into clones with MiXCR by TCRdb, keeping productive beta chains. Entries that share a CDR3 protein sequence are merged under the most common genes and DNA. The sample includes more than 700,000 distinct CDR3 sequences, with 40% to 65% observed a single time. The ten largest clones take up about 42% of the sample. Sequencing was performed on blood. The receptors here all came from a man at least 80 years old in good health.

This clonotype was counted a few times. Here the CDR3 reads CASSLILDGYNEQFF. The CDR3 DNA sequence: TGTGCCAGCAGTTTAATTCTGGATGGGTACAATGAGCAGTTCTTC. J is TRBJ2-1 and V is TRBV27; D remains ambiguous. Trimming took off 2 bases at V and 4 bases at J, with 12 bases between the two ends. Germline V lookup: CDR1 MNHEY, CDR2 SMNVEV (reference sequence). The CDR3 contains 15 residues.

V and J are TRBV5-1 and TRBJ1-5; TRBD1 agrees at 9 bases. Trimming at V came to 3 bases and at J to 3 bases, leaving 4 bases not matched to a gene. The germline gives CDR1 SGHRS, CDR2 YFSETQ. This CDR3 spans 15 amino acids. The CDR3, as DNA: TGCGCCAGCAGCTCCGGGACAGGGAACAATCAGCCCCAGCATTTT. Its protein is CASSSGTGNNQPQHF.

The rearrangement uses TRBV5-1 and TRBJ2-7, with 8 bases aligning to TRBD2. Trimming removed 4 bases from V and 0 bases from J; junction bases left unmatched: 6. Germline CDR1 SGHRS, CDR2 YFSETQ. CDR3 length equals 15 residues. The CDR3 nucleotides read TGCGCCAGCAGCGATCGCGGGGGGAGCTCCTACGAGCAGTACTTC. Translation: CASSDRGGSSYEQYF. Combining the CDR3 with reference TRBV5-1 and TRBJ2-7 gives the whole variable domain KAGVTQTPRYLIKTRGQQVTLSCSPISGHRSVSWYQQTPGQGLQFLFEYFSETQRNKGNFPGRFSGRQFSNSRSEMNVSTLELGDSALYLCASSDRGGSSYEQYFGPGTRLTVT.

This chain connects TRBV27 to TRBJ2-1; D is possibly TRBD2 (5 bases). This CDR3 contains 15 residues. V shed 2 bases and J shed 8 bases, with 16 bases lying between them. From germline, CDR1 is MNHEY and CDR2 SMNVEV (reference sequence). The DNA for the CDR3 is TGTGCCAGCAGTTTAAGGGCCCTCGGGAAAGATGAGCAGTTCTTC. It is translated as CASSLRALGKDEQFF.

The chain is built from TRBV3-1 and TRBJ2-5, with D unclear. V shed 0 bases and J shed 13 bases, with 12 bases lying between them. CDR3 length equals 12 residues. Germline-derived CDR1 and CDR2 are LGHDT and YNNKEL (reference sequence). This chain's CDR3 is CASSQETRAAYF. The CDR3 coding sequence is TGTGCCAGCAGCCAAGAGACACGAGCCGCGTACTTC.

This chain connects TRBV12-3 or TRBV12-4 to TRBJ1-1, with 9 bases matching TRBD1. The CDR3 is made up of 17 amino acids. V dropped 5 bases and J dropped 0; count of bases not matched to a gene: 10. The CDR3 DNA is TGTGCCAGCAGTCTGGGGAAACAGGGGGCAGTGAACACTGAAGCTTTCTTT. Its protein product is CASSLGKQGAVNTEAFF.

The chain is built from TRBV20-1 and TRBJ2-5; 7 nucleotides agree with TRBD1. Germline CDR1 DFQATT, CDR2 SNEGSKA (reference sequence). There are 16 residues in the CDR3. V shed 1 base, J shed 5 bases, and the junction held 13 bases outside the gene matches. The CDR3 coding sequence is TGCAGTGCTAGAGCCCCAGGACAGGCCGTGGTTGAGACCCAGTACTTC. Its translation is CSARAPGQAVVETQYF.

CDR3 protein: CASSQTSNEQFF. CDR3 in DNA: TGTGCCAGCAGCCAAACTTCCAATGAGCAGTTCTTC. This sequence joins TRBV3-1 and TRBJ2-1, with no clear D. The CDR3 is 12 amino acids. Germline V CDR1 and CDR2: LGHDT, YNNKEL (reference sequence). Trimming left V 2 bases short and J 6 bases short, with 5 bases between.

The genes are TRBV20-1 and TRBJ2-1, with no clear D. The CDR3 has 16 amino acids. The V gene's germline CDR1 is DFQATT and CDR2 SNEGSKA (reference sequence). The V end lost 0 bases, the J end lost 0 bases, and 12 bases lay between the germline ends. The CDR3 nucleotides read TGCAGTGCTAGAGATCTTGGTAAGGGCTCCTACAATGAGCAGTTCTTC. Translation gives CSARDLGKGSYNEQFF.

V is TRBV3-1 and J is TRBJ2-1, with D possibly TRBD1 on 6 matching bases. The CDR3 contains 15 residues. The germline V gene encodes CDR1 LGHDT and CDR2 YNNKEL (reference sequence). Trimming took 0 bases from V and 7 from J, leaving 13 bases between them. The DNA for the CDR3 is TGTGCCAGCAGCCAAGACAGGGGAGTGGGTAATGAGCAGTTCTTC. This encodes CASSQDRGVGNEQFF.

V is TRBV7-2 and J is TRBJ1-6; 7 bases fit TRBD1. Losses at the gene ends were 3 bases for V and 9 bases for J; bases not matched to a gene: 5. The CDR3 is 14 amino acids. The germline CDR1 and CDR2 sequences are SGHTA and FQGNSA. This CDR3 reads CASSFNTGVSPLHF. CDR3 coding DNA: TGTGCCAGCAGCTTTAATACAGGGGTTTCACCCCTCCACTTT. Supplemented by reference TRBV7-2 and TRBJ1-6, the full variable domain reads GAGVSQSPSNKVTEKGKDVELRCDPISGHTALYWYRQSLGQGLEFLIYFQGNSAPDKSGLPSDRFSAERTGGSVSTLTIQRTQQEDSAVYLCASSFNTGVSPLHFGNGTRLTVT.

The J gene is TRBJ1-1, the V gene TRBV7-9; D gene unclear. Germline V lookup: CDR1 SEHNR, CDR2 FQNEAQ (reference sequence). V was cut by 1 base and J by 4 bases, with 7 bases left in between. The CDR3 contains 13 residues. Here the CDR3 reads CASSLGGTTEAFF. DNA for the CDR3: TGTGCCAGCAGCTTAGGCGGAACCACTGAAGCTTTCTTT.

The table lists this clonotype with a few counts. This sequence joins TRBV5-1 and TRBJ2-4, with 10 bases fitting TRBD2. The J call is doubtful: the DNA matches TRBJ2-7 better. This CDR3 comprises 14 residues. Per germline, CDR1 SGHRS and CDR2 YFSETQ. The CDR3 nucleotides read TGCGCCAGCAGCTTAACACTAGCGGGACACGAGCAGTACTTC. It yields the protein CASSLTLAGHEQYF.

In this sample, this clonotype turned up a few times. The genes are TRBV9 and TRBJ2-7; 8 bases align to TRBD2. V gave up 4 bases and J gave up 4 bases; unmatched junction bases: 10. Per germline, CDR1 SGDLS and CDR2 YYNGEE. The CDR3 consists of 15 residues. CDR3 region: CASSPRAGERYEQYF. The CDR3 coding sequence is TGTGCCAGCAGCCCGAGAGCGGGAGAAAGATACGAGCAGTACTTC.

This clonotype has only a few counts. The chain uses TRBV7-2 and TRBJ2-7, with a weak D call TRBD2 (7 bases). The CDR3 is made up of 16 amino acids. Germline CDR1 is SGHTA and CDR2 is FQGNSA. V dropped 5 bases and J dropped 0 bases, with 17 bases sitting between them. CDR3 sequence reads: CASSQRGGKSSYEQYF. The CDR3 nucleotides read TGTGCCAGCAGCCAAAGGGGGGGGAAAAGCTCCTACGAGCAGTACTTC.

Only a few counts were recorded for this clonotype. V gene TRBV20-1 combines with J gene TRBJ2-3, with 8 bases aligning to TRBD2. With V trimmed by 6 bases and J by 6 bases, 11 bases remained unmatched. Germline V gene data show CDR1 as DFQATT and CDR2 as SNEGSKA (reference sequence). The CDR3 loop spans 14 amino acids. The DNA of the CDR3 is TGCAGTGCCCCGGGACGGGGGGGACCGGATACGCAGTATTTT. This translates into CSAPGRGGPDTQYF.